This entry concerns a single T cell receptor (beta chain). This clonotype was detected many times. Its target antigen remains unknown. Base qualities were left out, and no much larger clone turns up one base away. These data belong to a study of read filtering for tumor transcriptome and immune sequencing (TCRdb year 2020). With regard to the full study: The cohort was composed of more than 16 male and roughly 13 female patients, with a mean age of approximately 70 years and an age range of roughly 47 to 90. Under revised international staging, roughly 8 patients fell into R-ISS I, around 15 into R-ISS II and roughly 7 into R-ISS III. After DNase treatment, whole-transcriptome libraries were prepared using the TruSeq RNA Access Library Prep Kit. Per sample, about 4.05 to 11 million TCR-region mapped reads were obtained with IR-seq, compared with only roughly 85 to 1,300 with RNA-seq. Using the same bone marrow samples, the study ran both targeted immune repertoire sequencing and bulk whole-transcriptome sequencing and then compared the TCR repertoires from each method. One main goal was a read-filtering strategy for immune repertoire data, in particular deciding whether clonotypes backed by only one read should be removed. Overall study outcomes, separate from this receptor: Removing single-read clonotypes increased the correlation between IR-seq and RNA-seq shared clonotype proportions. The sorted CD138-negative fraction was a mixed bone marrow immune population, not purified T cells. IR-seq captured clonotypes at much higher depth and more reliably than RNA-seq, and smaller IR-seq throughput sufficed to identify most shared clonotypes. Single-read clonotypes made up about four fifths of clonotypes but roughly 3.5% of total reads in IR-seq, and approximately 73% of clonotypes and 44.6% of reads in RNA-seq.

TCR libraries were built from roughly 440 ng RNA with the Immunoverse kit, using molecular barcoded adaptors covering alpha/delta and beta/gamma chains. The same RNA used for transcriptome sequencing was used for TCR library preparation. Sequencing of the TCR libraries was done on an Illumina HiSeq 4000 with 2 x 150 cycles. Per the authors' processing: MiXCR aligned TCR reads to human V, D, J and C references and assembled the aligned reads into CDR3 clonotypes, with quality filtering and error correction included. Clonotype counts and gene usage diversity were analyzed with the tcR package in R. Raw mapping reads were checked after the RNA-seq reads had been mapped by STAR aligner version 2.5.3a onto the human GRCh37 genome. To test how sequencing depth affected the clonotypes detected, IR-seq fastq files were randomly downsampled with Seqtk 1.3. The public reads were run again by TCRdb, first through fastp at Q25 and then through MiXCR, and only productive beta chains were kept. Here each entry gathers all rows of one CDR3 protein and keeps the most common genes and DNA. The V and J calls, along with clone size, are taken from TCRdb and not from the paper's own processing. The sample table contains about 58,000 distinct CDR3 sequences; only one count was recorded for over 9% of them. Roughly 17% of the sample goes to the ten largest clones.

Each patient had bone marrow sampled at the time of active disease. Isolation of bone marrow mononuclear cells was performed by Ficoll-Hypaque density gradient centrifugation. CD138-negative cells were obtained by negative selection after labeling with CD138 magnetic microbeads on a MACS separator, removing myeloma plasma cells. The purity of the isolated cells was checked by flow cytometry with CD138 antibodies on an Attune NxT. TRIzol reagent was used to extract total RNA, which was then quantified with a NanoDrop spectrophotometer. For each patient, paired RNA-seq and IR-seq were run on the CD138-negative bone marrow sample from that patient. The germline V gene specifies MNHEY as CDR1 and SVGAGI as CDR2. The CDR3 starts with the cysteine, ends with the phenylalanine, and has 15 residues. Only the CDR3 DNA stays, 45 bases, in frame from base 1. Trimming removed 5 bases from V and 2 bases from J, leaving 13 bases between the germline ends.

The sequence joins TRBV6-5 to TRBJ2-1; a tentative D match to TRBD1 spans 5 bases. The sequencing input was a population of CD138-negative cells sorted from bone marrow. Reading the label with the study, this specimen's cell subset or site is: bone marrow mononuclear cells depleted of CD138+ plasma/myeloma cells by negative magnetic selection. The receptor's source is a donor at least 40 years old with multiple myeloma. The CDR3 protein is CASSRGRGPYNEQFF. In nucleotides, the sequence is TGTGCCAGCAGTCGAGGAAGGGGCCCCTACAATGAGCAGTTCTTC.